This T cell receptor beta chain was identified during a study of beta chain features in type 1 diabetes. The wider study: Patients and healthy donors were similar in age, gender and cell yields. Sorted cells from all samples, numbering almost 110 million, were examined.

A remark on this clone: What it binds is not known.

Study-wide results and caveats: A moderate, significant TCRB CDR3 shortening appeared in type 1 diabetes across four CD4+ subsets. Sequencing used cDNA, and cells with high TCR expression could therefore be over-represented.

Expressed TCRB transcripts were sequenced, since all the RNA that had been isolated was reverse transcribed. Profiled with immunoSEQ multiplex PCR; TCRdb holds only in-frame clones, not every one. The sample carries more than 150,000 clones, about 9% recorded once. The CDR3 spans 14 residues. Germline V gives CDR1 SGHAT, CDR2 FQNNGV. Trimming shortened V by 0 bases and J by 4 bases, and 7 bases separated the two germline ends. This sequence joins TRBV11-2 and TRBJ2-1; D is uncertain. The sequenced material came from central memory CD4+ T cells from blood. The receptor was derived from a young woman with type 1 diabetes. The CDR3 DNA reads TGTGCCAGCAGCTTAGACGAGTTTTACAATGAGCAGTTCTTC. It encodes CASSLDEFYNEQFF.